These T cell receptor beta chains were read from a single sample in a study of blood T cell repertoires in COVID-19. Produced via immunoSEQ multiplex PCR; TCRdb's table is partial and in-frame only. The table lists hundreds of thousands of clones, roughly 90% of them singletons. Sequenced input: PBMCs or T cells enriched from blood (not recorded which). All receptors come from a man aged 60-69 years who had recovered from COVID-19. Each CDR3 is given with its conserved first and last residue. A D gene is named only where the DNA matches it firmly. Clone size appears in some rows only: once, few, many, or a class for an expanded clone.

>TRBJ1-1|-|TRBV29-1|-
CSVGQMNTEAFF
TGCAGCGTTGGGCAGATGAACACTGAAGCTTTCTTT
>TRBJ2-1|-|TRBV3-1/TRBV3-2|-
CASSYRDTKQFF
TGTGCCAGCAGCTATCGGGACACTAAACAGTTCTTC
>TRBJ1-5|-|TRBV5-5|-
CASSLAGGGSQPQHF
TGTGCCAGCAGCTTGGCCGGTGGGGGCTCTCAGCCCCAGCATTTT
>TRBJ2-3|-|TRBV5-1|-
CASSLASDTQYF
TGCGCCAGCAGCTTGGCCTCGGATACGCAGTATTTT
>TRBJ1-1|once|TRBV18|-
CASSPNRAEAFF
TGTGCCAGCTCACCAAACAGAGCCGAAGCTTTCTTT
>TRBJ2-3|-|TRBV4-1|-
CASSRGDQDTQYF
TGCGCCAGCAGCCGGGGGGACCAGGATACGCAGTATTTT
>TRBJ1-5|once|TRBV4-1|-
CASSQASLRVQRRQPQHF
TGCGCCAGCAGCCAAGCCTCCCTCCGGGTCCAAAGACGGCAGCCCCAGCATTTT
>TRBJ2-5|-|TRBV2|-
CASRAATGQGQETQYF
TGTGCCAGCAGAGCGGCGACAGGTCAGGGGCAAGAGACCCAGTACTTC
>TRBJ2-5|-|TRBV7-2|-
CASSLVAGIGETQYF
TGTGCCAGCAGCTTAGTTGCGGGAATCGGGGAGACCCAGTACTTC
>TRBJ1-5|once|TRBV12-5|TRBD1
CASGRTGGESQHF
TGTGCTAGTGGGAGAACAGGGGGGGAGTCCCAGCATTTT
>TRBJ2-5|-|TRBV12-5|-
CASGLPGLQETQYF
TGTGCTAGTGGTCTCCCGGGACTTCAAGAGACCCAGTACTTC
>TRBJ1-6|-|TRBV6-5|-
CASSYSRTSFRSPLHF
TGTGCCAGCAGTTACTCGAGGACATCCTTTCGTTCACCCCTCCACTTT
>TRBJ1-2|-|TRBV20-1|TRBD1
CSASTPGQGFSYGYTF
TGCAGTGCTAGTACTCCGGGACAGGGTTTTTCGTATGGCTACACCTTC
>TRBJ2-2|-|TRBV29-1|TRBD2
CSVGGLRGAGELFF
TGCAGCGTCGGCGGACTCCGGGGGGCCGGGGAGCTGTTTTTT
>TRBJ2-2|-|TRBV6-5|TRBD1
CASRYQGVSGELFF
TGTGCCAGCCGGTACCAGGGGGTATCGGGGGAGCTGTTTTTT
>TRBJ1-2|-|TRBV6-5|-
CASRGQPGQGGYTF
TGTGCCAGCAGAGGACAACCGGGCCAGGGTGGCTACACCTTC
>TRBJ2-3|-|TRBV5-1|-
CASAGSISTDTQYF
TGCGCCAGCGCGGGGAGCATAAGCACAGATACGCAGTATTTT
>TRBJ2-7|-|TRBV5-8|-
CASSLKGRYEQYF
TGTGCCAGCAGCTTGAAGGGGAGGTACGAGCAGTACTTC
>TRBJ1-3|once|TRBV6-5|-
CASRGPGGNTIYF
TGTGCCAGCAGAGGCCCAGGAGGAAACACCATATATTTT
>TRBJ2-3|-|TRBV3-1/TRBV3-2|-
CASSQGLSTDTQYF
TGTGCCAGCAGCCAAGGACTAAGCACAGATACGCAGTATTTT
>TRBJ1-2|-|TRBV7-8|TRBD1
CASSGSPRTGTNYGYTF
TGTGCCAGCAGCGGATCTCCACGGACAGGGACTAACTATGGCTACACCTTC
>TRBJ2-1|-|TRBV27|TRBD2
CASSQGGLAGALYNEQFF
TGTGCCAGCAGTCAAGGGGGACTAGCGGGGGCCCTTTACAATGAGCAGTTCTTC
>TRBJ1-3|-|TRBV5-4|-
CASSLAGSGNTIYF
TGTGCCAGCAGCTTGGCAGGGTCTGGAAACACCATATATTTT
>TRBJ1-6|once|TRBV5-4|-
CASSLAHGGRNNSPLHF
TGTGCCAGCAGCTTGGCCCATGGGGGGAGAAATAATTCACCCCTCCACTTT
>TRBJ1-6|-|TRBV4-2|TRBD1
CASSQEVTGGNSPLHF
TGTGCCAGCAGCCAAGAGGTAACAGGGGGCAACTCACCCCTCCACTTT
>TRBJ1-1|few|TRBV27|-
CASSLFGQSEAFF
TGTGCCAGCAGTTTATTTGGACAGAGCGAAGCTTTCTTT
>TRBJ1-3|-|TRBV30|-
CAWSSGQIGNTIYF
TGTGCCTGGAGCTCCGGACAGATTGGAAACACCATATATTTT
>TRBJ1-2|-|TRBV14|-
CASSPPGGVGGYTF
TGTGCCAGCAGCCCCCCTGGGGGGGTGGGAGGCTACACCTTC
>TRBJ2-5|-|TRBV5-1|TRBD2
CASSAGLAGQETQYF
TGCGCCAGCAGCGCCGGACTAGCGGGACAAGAGACCCAGTACTTC
>TRBJ2-3|few|TRBV29-1|-
CSVAGGRDTQYF
TGCAGCGTAGCCGGGGGAAGAGATACGCAGTATTTT
>TRBJ1-3|-|TRBV18|TRBD1
CASSPTKGAKGQGPDSGNTIYF
TGTGCCAGCTCACCGACCAAAGGGGCCAAGGGACAGGGGCCGGACTCTGGAAACACCATATATTTT
>TRBJ2-1|-|TRBV30|TRBD2
CAWVTGTSSFF
TGTGCCTGGGTGACCGGGACTAGCTCGTTCTTC
>TRBJ2-1|-|TRBV15|-
CATSRDRVDEQFF
TGTGCCACCAGCAGAGACAGGGTCGATGAGCAGTTCTTC
>TRBJ2-5|-|TRBV29-1|TRBD1
CSVVPGQKETQYF
TGCAGCGTGGTCCCGGGACAGAAAGAGACCCAGTACTTC
>TRBJ2-1|-|TRBV11-2|TRBD1
CASSWDRVIRGQQFF
TGTGCCAGCAGCTGGGACAGGGTTATCCGAGGTCAGCAGTTCTTC
>TRBJ2-5|-|TRBV9|-
CASSVGLARETQYF
TGTGCCAGCAGCGTAGGTCTAGCCAGGGAGACCCAGTACTTC
>TRBJ2-2|-|TRBV11-2|TRBD1
CASSWGTGGRSGELFF
TGTGCCAGCAGCTGGGGGACAGGGGGCAGGTCCGGGGAGCTGTTTTTT
>TRBJ2-7|-|TRBV6-5|-
CASRDDSVVEQYF
TGTGCCAGCAGAGACGACAGTGTGGTCGAGCAGTACTTC
>TRBJ1-4|-|TRBV6-5|TRBD1
CASKTDRGYLKLFF
TGTGCCAGCAAGACCGACAGGGGGTATCTAAAACTGTTTTTT
>TRBJ1-2|once|TRBV9|-
CASSVGLGVIGYTF
TGTGCCAGCAGCGTAGGTCTAGGGGTCATCGGCTACACCTTC
>TRBJ2-7|-|TRBV27|-
CASTSSGRGKYEQYF
TGTGCCAGCACCTCTAGTGGGAGGGGGAAGTACGAGCAGTACTTC
>TRBJ2-5|-|TRBV5-5|TRBD1
CASSLGLWGQSETQYF
TGTGCCAGCAGCTTGGGGTTGTGGGGACAGTCGGAGACCCAGTACTTC
>TRBJ2-2|-|TRBV7-2|TRBD2
CASSLSAGGSTGELFF
TGTGCCAGCAGCTTATCGGCGGGGGGGAGTACCGGGGAGCTGTTTTTT
>TRBJ1-5|-|TRBV28|-
CASRPTGGNQPQHF
TGTGCCAGCAGACCGACAGGAGGCAATCAGCCCCAGCATTTT
>TRBJ1-2|-|TRBV4-3|-
CASSQDRGGRYGYTF
TGCGCCAGCAGCCAAGATAGGGGGGGCCGCTATGGCTACACCTTC
>TRBJ2-7|-|TRBV19|TRBD1
CASSPRRTGGSYEQYF
TGTGCCAGTAGTCCCCGCCGGACAGGGGGATCCTACGAGCAGTACTTC
>TRBJ2-6|-|TRBV4-1|-
CASSQDLVSGANVLTF
TGCGCCAGCAGCCAAGATCTCGTCTCTGGGGCCAACGTCCTGACTTTC
>TRBJ1-1|-|TRBV7-9|TRBD1
CASSGQGYTEAFF
TGTGCCAGCAGCGGACAGGGGTACACTGAAGCTTTCTTT
>TRBJ1-6|-|TRBV5-1|-
CASSSESSYNSPLHF
TGCGCCAGCAGCTCCGAGAGCTCCTATAATTCACCCCTCCACTTT
>TRBJ1-5|-|TRBV29-1|-
CSVGGLSNQPQHF
TGCAGCGTTGGCGGATTGAGCAATCAGCCCCAGCATTTT
>TRBJ1-2|-|TRBV4-3|TRBD1
CASSQATGQTSYGYTF
TGCGCCAGCAGCCAAGCCACGGGACAGACATCCTATGGCTACACCTTC
>TRBJ1-5|-|TRBV6-4|-
CASSNRELGAWGYQPQHF
TGTGCCAGCAGTAACCGGGAGCTAGGGGCGTGGGGTTATCAGCCCCAGCATTTT
>TRBJ1-6|few|TRBV27|-
CASSPARGANSPLHF
TGTGCCAGCAGTCCGGCTCGTGGGGCGAATTCACCCCTCCACTTT
>TRBJ2-2|-|TRBV5-4|TRBD2
CASSLASGNTGELFF
TGTGCCAGCAGCTTAGCTAGCGGAAATACCGGGGAGCTGTTTTTT
>TRBJ1-2|-|TRBV9|-
CASRAGTSYGYTF
TGTGCCAGCAGGGCCGGGACAAGCTATGGCTACACCTTC